This T cell receptor (beta chain) was recorded in a study of blood T cell repertoires in COVID-19. Study in general: COVID-19 samples from acute and convalescent phases originated in the United States, Italy and Spain.

The V gene's germline CDR1 is MNHEY and CDR2 SVGAGI. Trimming removed 5 bases at V and 13 bases at J, with 21 bases between. The CDR3 sequence is 15 residues long. Enrollees, roughly 18 to 89 years old, lived in 25 or so US areas. Categorization into cohorts depended on clinical history that participants reported. Assay used: immunoSEQ multiplex PCR; TCRdb lists only in-frame clones, some missing. The table has 250,000 to 300,000 clones, 88% seen once. This clonotype was sampled from a woman aged 30 to 39 who had recovered from COVID-19. Sequencing used PBMCs or T cells enriched from blood (not recorded which). This chain uses TRBV6-5 with TRBJ1-6, with D maybe TRBD1 (6 bases). The CDR3, as DNA: TGTGCCAGCAGTCAGAGGGGGGGAGCCGTGGGGCCCCTCCACTTT. This translates into CASSQRGGAVGPLHF.